This T cell receptor beta chain derives from a study of post-analysis software for immune sequencing data. Study-level findings and limits: About 5 TRBV segments, including TRBV5-6, TRBV5-1 and TRBV20-1, were more frequent in patients than controls.

The CDR3 sequence is 14 residues long. Points on this clonotype: Its antigen is not identified.

Every TCR beta cDNA library bore unique molecular identifiers. MiXCR was run by TCRdb on the PCR reads, yielding one entry per CDR3 protein. The sample shows 650,000 to 900,000 distinct CDR3 sequences, more than 45% of them seen only once. The sequence came from a girl aged 5-17 years with multiple sclerosis. This sequence joins TRBV21-1 and TRBJ1-1; the table calls TRBD1, which could not be checked here. TRBV21-1 represents a pseudogene. Sequenced material: blood. This CDR3 reads CASSTQGGFPEAFF. CDR3 in DNA: TGTGCCAGCAGCACCCAGGGGGGATTTCCCGAAGCTTTCTTT.